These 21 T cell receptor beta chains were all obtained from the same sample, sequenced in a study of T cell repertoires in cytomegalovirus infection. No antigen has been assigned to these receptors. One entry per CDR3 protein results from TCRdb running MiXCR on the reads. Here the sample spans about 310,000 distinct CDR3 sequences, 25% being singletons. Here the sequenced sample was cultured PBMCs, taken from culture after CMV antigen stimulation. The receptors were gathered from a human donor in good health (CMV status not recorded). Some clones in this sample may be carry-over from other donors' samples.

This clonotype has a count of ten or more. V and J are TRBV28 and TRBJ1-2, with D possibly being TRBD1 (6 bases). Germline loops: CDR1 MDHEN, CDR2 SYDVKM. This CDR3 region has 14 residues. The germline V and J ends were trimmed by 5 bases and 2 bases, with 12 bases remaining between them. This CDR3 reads CASSVGAQNYGYTF. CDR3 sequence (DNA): TGTGCCAGCAGTGTGGGGGCCCAGAACTATGGCTACACCTTC.

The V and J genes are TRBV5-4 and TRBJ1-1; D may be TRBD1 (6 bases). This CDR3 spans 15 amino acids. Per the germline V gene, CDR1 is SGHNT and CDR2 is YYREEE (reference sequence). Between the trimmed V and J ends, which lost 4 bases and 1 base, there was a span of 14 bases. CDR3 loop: CASSPPGHANTEAFF. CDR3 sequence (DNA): TGTGCCAGCAGCCCCCCGGGACATGCGAACACTGAAGCTTTCTTT.

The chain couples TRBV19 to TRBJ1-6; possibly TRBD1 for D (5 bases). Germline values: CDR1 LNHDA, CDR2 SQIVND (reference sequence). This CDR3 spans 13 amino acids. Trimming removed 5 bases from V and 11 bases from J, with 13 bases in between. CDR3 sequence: CASSRREIAPLHF. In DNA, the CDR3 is TGTGCCAGTAGTCGCAGGGAGATTGCACCCCTCCACTTT.

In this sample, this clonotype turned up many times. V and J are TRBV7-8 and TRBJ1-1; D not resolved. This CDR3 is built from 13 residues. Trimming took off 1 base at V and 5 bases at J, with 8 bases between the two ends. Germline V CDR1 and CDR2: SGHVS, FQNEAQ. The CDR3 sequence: CASSLDLITEAFF. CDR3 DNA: TGTGCCAGCAGCTTAGATTTGATAACTGAAGCTTTCTTT.

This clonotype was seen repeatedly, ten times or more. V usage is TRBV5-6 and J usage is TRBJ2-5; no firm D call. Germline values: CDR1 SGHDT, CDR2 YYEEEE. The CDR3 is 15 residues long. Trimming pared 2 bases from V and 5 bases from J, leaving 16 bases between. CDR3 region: CASSLAGHLQETQYF. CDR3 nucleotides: TGTGCCAGCAGCTTAGCTGGTCACCTCCAGGAGACCCAGTACTTC. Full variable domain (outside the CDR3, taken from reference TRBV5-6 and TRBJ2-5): DAGVTQSPTHLIKTRGQQVTLRCSPKSGHDTVSWYQQALGQGPQFIFQYYEEEERQRGNFPDRFSGHQFPNYSSELNVNALLLGDSALYLCASSLAGHLQETQYFGPGTRLLVL.

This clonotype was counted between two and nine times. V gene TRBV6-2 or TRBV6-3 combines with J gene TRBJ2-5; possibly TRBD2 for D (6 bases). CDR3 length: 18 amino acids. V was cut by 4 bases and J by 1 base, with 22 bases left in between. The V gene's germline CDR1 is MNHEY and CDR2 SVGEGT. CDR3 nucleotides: TGTGCCAGCAGTTCCCAGATTAGCGGATGGGGCATCCAAGAGACCCAGTACTTC. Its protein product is CASSSQISGWGIQETQYF.

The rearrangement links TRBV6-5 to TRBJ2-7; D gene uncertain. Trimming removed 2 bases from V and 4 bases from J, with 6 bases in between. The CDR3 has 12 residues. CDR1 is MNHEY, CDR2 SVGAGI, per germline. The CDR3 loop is CASSYDEYEQYF. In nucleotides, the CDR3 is TGTGCCAGCAGTTACGACGAATACGAGCAGTACTTC.

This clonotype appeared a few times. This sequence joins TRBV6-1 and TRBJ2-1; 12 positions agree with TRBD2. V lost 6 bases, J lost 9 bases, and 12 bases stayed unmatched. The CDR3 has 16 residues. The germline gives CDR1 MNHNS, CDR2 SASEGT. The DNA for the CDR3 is TGTGCCAGCAGAGCCGAGACTAGCGGGAGAGAGGTTGAGCAGTTCTTC. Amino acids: CASRAETSGREVEQFF.

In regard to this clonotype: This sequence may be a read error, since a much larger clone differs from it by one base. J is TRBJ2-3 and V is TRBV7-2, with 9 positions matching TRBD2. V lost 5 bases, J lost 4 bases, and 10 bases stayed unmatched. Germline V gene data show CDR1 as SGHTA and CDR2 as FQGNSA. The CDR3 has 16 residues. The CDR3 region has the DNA TGTGCCAGCAGCCTCGCTAGCGGGACTCCCTCAGATACGCAGTATTTT. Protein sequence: CASSLASGTPSDTQYF.

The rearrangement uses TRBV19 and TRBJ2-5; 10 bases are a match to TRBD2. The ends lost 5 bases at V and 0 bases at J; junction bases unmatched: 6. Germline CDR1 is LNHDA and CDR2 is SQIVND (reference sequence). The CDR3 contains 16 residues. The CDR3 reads CASSALAGANQETQYF. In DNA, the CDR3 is TGTGCCAGTAGTGCCCTAGCGGGAGCGAACCAAGAGACCCAGTACTTC.

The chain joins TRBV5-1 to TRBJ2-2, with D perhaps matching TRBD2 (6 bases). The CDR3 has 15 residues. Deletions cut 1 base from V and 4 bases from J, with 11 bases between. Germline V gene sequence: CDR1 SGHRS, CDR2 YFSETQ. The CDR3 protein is CASSLREQGTGELFF. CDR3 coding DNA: TGCGCCAGCAGCTTGCGGGAGCAGGGCACCGGGGAGCTGTTTTTT.

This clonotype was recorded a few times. The CDR3 sequence: CASRSSGTGLLGYTF. As DNA, the CDR3 is TGTGCCAGCAGGAGCTCCGGGACAGGGCTACTTGGCTACACCTTC. The V call is TRBV6-1, the J call TRBJ1-2; TRBD1 matches at 9 bases. Looked up from germline, CDR1 is MNHNS and CDR2 is SASEGT. The CDR3 loop spans 15 amino acids. Trimming cost V 6 bases and J 7 bases; bases outside gene matches: 12.

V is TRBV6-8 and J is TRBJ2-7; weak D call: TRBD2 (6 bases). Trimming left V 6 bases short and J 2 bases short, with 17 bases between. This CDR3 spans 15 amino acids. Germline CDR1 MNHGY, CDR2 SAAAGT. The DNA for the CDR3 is TGTGCCAGCAGCGACCCCGCTAGCGCGGCCTACGAGCAGTACTTC. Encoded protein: CASSDPASAAYEQYF.

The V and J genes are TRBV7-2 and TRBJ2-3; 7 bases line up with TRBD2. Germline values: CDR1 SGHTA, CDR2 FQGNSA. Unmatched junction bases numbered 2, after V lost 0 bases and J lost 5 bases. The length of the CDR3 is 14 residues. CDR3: CASSLALALDTQYF. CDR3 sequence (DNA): TGTGCCAGCAGCTTAGCACTAGCGCTAGATACGCAGTATTTT.

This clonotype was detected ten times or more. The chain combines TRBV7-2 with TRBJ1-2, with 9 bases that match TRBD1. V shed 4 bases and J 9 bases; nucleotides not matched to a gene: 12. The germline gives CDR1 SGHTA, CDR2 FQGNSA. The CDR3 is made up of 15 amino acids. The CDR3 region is CASSSPPGTGKRYTF. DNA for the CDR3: TGTGCCAGCAGCTCCCCACCCGGGACAGGGAAGCGCTACACCTTC.

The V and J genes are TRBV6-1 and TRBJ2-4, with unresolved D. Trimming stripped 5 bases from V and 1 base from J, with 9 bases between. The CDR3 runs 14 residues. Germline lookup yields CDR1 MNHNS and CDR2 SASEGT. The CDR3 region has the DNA TGTGCCAGCAGTCGGAACGGGGCCAAAAACATTCAGTACTTC. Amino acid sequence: CASSRNGAKNIQYF.

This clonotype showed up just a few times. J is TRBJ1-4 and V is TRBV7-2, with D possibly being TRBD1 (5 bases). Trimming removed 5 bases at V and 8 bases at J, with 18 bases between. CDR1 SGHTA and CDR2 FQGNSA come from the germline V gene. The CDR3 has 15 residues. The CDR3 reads CASSRRDRGNEKLFF. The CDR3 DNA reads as TGTGCCAGCAGCCGCCGGGACCGAGGGAACGAAAAACTGTTTTTT. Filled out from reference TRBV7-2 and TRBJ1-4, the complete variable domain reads GAGVSQSPSNKVTEKGKDVELRCDPISGHTALYWYRQSLGQGLEFLIYFQGNSAPDKSGLPSDRFSAERTGGSVSTLTIQRTQQEDSAVYLCASSRRDRGNEKLFFGSGTQLSVL.

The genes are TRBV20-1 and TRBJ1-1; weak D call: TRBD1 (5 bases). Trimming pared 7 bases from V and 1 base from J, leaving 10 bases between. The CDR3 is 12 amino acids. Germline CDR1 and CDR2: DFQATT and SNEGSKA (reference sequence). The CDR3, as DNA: TGCAGTGGGGGACTGACGAACACTGAAGCTTTCTTT. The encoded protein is CSGGLTNTEAFF.

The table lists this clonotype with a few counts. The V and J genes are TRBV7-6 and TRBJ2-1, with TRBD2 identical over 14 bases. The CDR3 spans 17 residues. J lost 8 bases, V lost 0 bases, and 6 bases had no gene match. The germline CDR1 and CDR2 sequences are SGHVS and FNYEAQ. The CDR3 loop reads CASSLAPGLAGVYEQFF. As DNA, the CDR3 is TGTGCCAGCAGCTTAGCTCCGGGACTAGCGGGAGTCTATGAGCAGTTCTTC.

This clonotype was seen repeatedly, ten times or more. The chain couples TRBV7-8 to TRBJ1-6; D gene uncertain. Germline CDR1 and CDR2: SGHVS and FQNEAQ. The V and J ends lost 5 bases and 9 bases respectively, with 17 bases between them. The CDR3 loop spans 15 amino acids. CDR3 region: CASSPDPVFSSPLHF. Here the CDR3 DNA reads TGTGCCAGCAGCCCTGATCCGGTATTTAGTTCACCCCTCCACTTT.

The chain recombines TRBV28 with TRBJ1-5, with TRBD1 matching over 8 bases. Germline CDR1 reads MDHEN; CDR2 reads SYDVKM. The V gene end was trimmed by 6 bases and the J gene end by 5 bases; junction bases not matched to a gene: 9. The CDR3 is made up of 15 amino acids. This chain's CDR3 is CASSPQGGLDQPQHF. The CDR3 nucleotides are TGTGCCAGCAGCCCACAGGGGGGACTTGATCAGCCCCAGCATTTT.